The 10 T cell receptor beta chains below all came from one sample that was sequenced in a study of radiation and T cells in renal cell carcinoma. Time point defined: baseline pretreatment blood. Treatment given: 15 Gy SBRT to primary tumor, nephrectomy 4 weeks later. Measured with immunoSEQ multiplex PCR; TCRdb has only the in-frame clones, and not every one. The table includes 95,000 to 150,000 clones, approximately 80% detected once. Material: blood, obtained from a patient whose treatment included radiotherapy and nephrectomy. The receptors come from a woman aged 55 to 70 with renal cell carcinoma.

This chain uses TRBV5-4 with TRBJ2-1, with TRBD2 matching over 7 bases. Germline V gene lookup returns CDR1 SGHNT and CDR2 YYREEE (reference sequence). The CDR3 has 15 amino acids. The J segment lost 6 bases and the V segment lost 3 bases, leaving 9 bases of the junction unmatched. CDR3 sequence reads: CASSSGTTVANEQFF. CDR3 DNA: TGTGCCAGCAGCTCCGGGACTACCGTTGCCAATGAGCAGTTCTTC.

The V gene is TRBV5-1, the J gene TRBJ1-2; D is unclear. Trimming cost V 0 bases and J 0 bases, with 9 bases left between them. In germline, CDR1 is SGHRS, CDR2 YFSETQ. This CDR3 contains 15 residues. CDR3 residues: CASSLGNRANYGYTF. In nucleotides, the CDR3 is TGCGCCAGCAGCTTGGGTAACAGAGCTAACTATGGCTACACCTTC.

The chain links TRBV5-1 to TRBJ1-1; perhaps TRBD1 as D (5 bases). Trimming left V 1 base short and J 6 bases short, with 16 bases between. Germline V CDR1 and CDR2: SGHRS, YFSETQ. The CDR3 is made up of 15 amino acids. CDR3 amino acids: CASSLLSGRDAEAFF. The CDR3 DNA follows: TGCGCCAGCAGCTTGCTTTCAGGGAGGGACGCTGAAGCTTTCTTT.

This clone was picked up one time. The chain couples TRBV2 to TRBJ2-2; 7 nucleotides agree with TRBD2. The germline gives CDR1 SNHLY, CDR2 FYNNEI. Germline trimming cut 4 bases from V and 7 bases from J; bases unmatched to any gene: 9. The length of the CDR3 is 15 residues. CDR3 in amino acids: CASSANPASGGELFF. The CDR3 nucleotides read TGTGCCAGCAGTGCGAACCCGGCTAGCGGCGGGGAGCTGTTTTTT. Full variable domain (outside the CDR3, taken from reference TRBV2 and TRBJ2-2): EPEVTQTPSHQVTQMGQEVILRCVPISNHLYFYWYRQILGQKVEFLVSFYNNEISEKSEIFDDQFSVERPDGSNFTLKIRSTKLEDSAMYFCASSANPASGGELFFGEGSRLTVL.

This chain joins TRBV29-1 and TRBJ1-1; TRBD1 might be the D (6 bases). The CDR3 is 14 amino acids. Germline V CDR1 and CDR2: SQVTM, ANQGSEA. The V end lost 6 bases, the J end lost 6 bases, and 20 bases lay between the germline ends. The CDR3 nucleotides read TGCAGCGTAGTTACTGACAGGAGGGCCTCTGAAGCTTTCTTT. Protein: CSVVTDRRASEAFF.

The rearrangement links TRBV7-6 to TRBJ2-5, with D hard to call. The length of the CDR3 is 13 residues. Trimming removed 4 bases at V and 5 bases at J, with 11 bases between. Germline-derived CDR1 and CDR2 are SGHVS and FNYEAQ. The CDR3 DNA reads as TGTGCCAGCAGCTCCCCCCTTGGGGAGACCCAGTACTTC. Its translation: CASSSPLGETQYF.

This chain connects TRBV7-2 to TRBJ1-5; weak D call: TRBD1 (5 bases). The CDR3 totals 17 residues. Trimming took off 5 bases at V and 6 bases at J, with 23 bases between the two ends. Germline loops: CDR1 SGHTA, CDR2 FQGNSA. The chain's CDR3 is CASSQIARDVGRQPQHF. CDR3 nucleotides: TGTGCCAGCAGCCAAATAGCCCGGGACGTAGGGCGTCAGCCCCAGCATTTT.

V and J are TRBV28 and TRBJ2-7, with 7 bases fitting TRBD1. The CDR3 runs to 13 residues. V lost 10 bases to trimming and J lost 12 bases; unmatched junction nucleotides: 18. Looked up from germline, CDR1 is MDHEN and CDR2 is SYDVKM. DNA for the CDR3: TGTGCCAACTCGAATCTCCGGGACAGCGATTTGTACTTC. Residues: CANSNLRDSDLYF.

The chain is built from TRBV9 and TRBJ2-1; TRBD2 matches at 9 bases. Losses at the gene ends were 4 bases for V and 1 base for J; bases not matched to a gene: 3. This CDR3 spans 15 amino acids. Germline V CDR1 and CDR2: SGDLS, YYNGEE. In DNA, the CDR3 is TGTGCCAGCAGCCCAAGCGGGGGGTCCTACAATGAGCAGTTCTTC. This sequence encodes CASSPSGGSYNEQFF.

J is TRBJ1-1 and V is TRBV6-6, with D possibly being TRBD1 (5 bases). Germline CDR1 MNHNY, CDR2 SVGAGI (reference sequence). This CDR3 is 13 amino acids long. Trimming left V 2 bases short and J 4 bases short, with 8 bases between. CDR3 coding DNA: TGTGCCAGCAGTTACGGAGACAGCACTGAAGCTTTCTTT. It specifies CASSYGDSTEAFF.